Listed below are T cell receptor beta chains from one sample, sequenced in a study of blood T cell repertoires in COVID-19. Generated by immunoSEQ multiplex PCR, the TCRdb table keeps only in-frame clones and is missing some. The table shows about 13,000 clones, with 90% occurring only once. The sample comprised peripheral blood. The source is a human donor with active COVID-19. The donor label of this sample is uncertain. Both conserved end residues are part of each CDR3. Fields, in order: J gene, D gene, clone size, V gene, CDR3 DNA, CDR3 protein. D genes are given only for firm matches. Expanded clones are given a class, and other clones once, few, many or no size at all.

>TRBJ2-1|NA|NA|TRBV30
TGTGCCTTGGAAGGTCAGGGCAGCTCCTACAATGAGCAGTTCTTC
CALEGQGSSYNEQFF
>TRBJ2-1|TRBD2|NA|TRBV9
TGTGCCAGCAGCGTAGCGGGACTAGCGGGGTCCCCGGGTAATGAGCAGTTCTTC
CASSVAGLAGSPGNEQFF
>TRBJ2-1|TRBD2|few|TRBV3-1/TRBV3-2
TGTGCCAGCAGCCAAGGGTTCGGCGGGGGAGTGTTCTTC
CASSQGFGGGVFF
>TRBJ1-6|TRBD1|once|TRBV6-2/TRBV6-3
TGTGCCAGCAGTGCCAGGGGGTATAATTCACCCCTCCACTTT
CASSARGYNSPLHF
>TRBJ1-5|NA|NA|TRBV3-1/TRBV3-2
TGTGCCAGCAGCCAAGACCTCTTCAATCAGCCCCAGCATTTT
CASSQDLFNQPQHF
>TRBJ2-1|NA|NA|TRBV21-1
TGTGCCAGCAGCAGCAGATACAATGAGCAGTTCTTC
CASSSRYNEQFF
>TRBJ1-6|NA|NA|TRBV30
TGTGCCTGGAGTGTACCGGACAGTAGTAATTCACCCCTCCACTTT
CAWSVPDSSNSPLHF
>TRBJ2-7|TRBD1|NA|TRBV4-1
TGCGCCAGCAGCCAATCCCTCGGGACAGGGGGCCCCTACGAGCAGTACTTC
CASSQSLGTGGPYEQYF
>TRBJ1-2|NA|NA|TRBV5-1
TGCGCCAGCAGCTCGACAGCACCTCTCTATGGCTACACCTTC
CASSSTAPLYGYTF
>TRBJ1-6|TRBD1|NA|TRBV6-2/TRBV6-3
TGTGCCAGCAGTTACTCGAGGGACAGTTATTCACCCCTCCACTTT
CASSYSRDSYSPLHF
>TRBJ2-3|TRBD1|NA|TRBV19
TGTGCCAGTATTTCAGCCCGCCGGGACAGGGCGAGCACAGATACGCAGTATTTT
CASISARRDRASTDTQYF
>TRBJ2-2|TRBD1|NA|TRBV27
TGTGCCAGCAGTTCCATCAGGGGGCCCGGGGAGCTGTTTTTT
CASSSIRGPGELFF
>TRBJ2-6|NA|NA|TRBV3-1/TRBV3-2
TGTGCCAGCAGCCCGGTTCGGGATCTCAACGTCCTGACTTTC
CASSPVRDLNVLTF
>TRBJ2-1|TRBD1|NA|TRBV9
TGTGCCAGCAGCCCGGGACAGATCGGATACAATGAGCAGTTCTTC
CASSPGQIGYNEQFF
>TRBJ1-5|NA|NA|TRBV18
TGTGCCAGCTCACCACCGATGACCGTCGGAGGCAATCAGCCCCAGCATTTT
CASSPPMTVGGNQPQHF
>TRBJ2-6|TRBD2|NA|TRBV3-1/TRBV3-2
TGTGCCAGCAGCCCGACCAGCGGGGGTCTCCCTGGGGCCAACGTCCTGACTTTC
CASSPTSGGLPGANVLTF
>TRBJ1-2|NA|NA|TRBV11-2
TGTGCCAGCAGCTTAGGTCCAGCGTCTCGACGAGGCTACACCTTC
CASSLGPASRRGYTF
>TRBJ2-7|TRBD1|NA|TRBV28
TGTGCCAGCAGTGCCCCAACTCAGGGGGCGGGGGAGCAGTACTTC
CASSAPTQGAGEQYF
>TRBJ2-2|TRBD2|NA|TRBV7-3
TGTGCCAGCAGCCAAGCGGGGACGAACACCGGGGAGCTGTTTTTT
CASSQAGTNTGELFF
>TRBJ1-3|NA|NA|TRBV28
TGTGCCAGCAGTTTAGACACCCTCTCTGGAAACACCATATATTTT
CASSLDTLSGNTIYF
>TRBJ2-3|NA|NA|TRBV6-5
TGTGCCAGCAGCCTTTTGACAGTGAACACAGATACGCAGTATTTT
CASSLLTVNTDTQYF
>TRBJ2-1|TRBD2|once|TRBV6-6
TGTGCCAGCAGTGACTTACTAGCGGGGGCTTACAATGAGCAGTTCTTC
CASSDLLAGAYNEQFF
>TRBJ2-7|TRBD1|NA|TRBV7-2
TGTGCCAGCAGCCTGGACAGGGGATTCTCCTACGAGCAGTACTTC
CASSLDRGFSYEQYF
>TRBJ1-3|NA|NA|TRBV5-1
TGCGCCAGCAGTTACGACTTCTCTGGAAACACCATATATTTT
CASSYDFSGNTIYF
>TRBJ2-7|TRBD2|NA|TRBV6-1
TGTGCCAGCAGTGTGGGACTAGCGGGGGGAACCTACGAGCAGTACTTC
CASSVGLAGGTYEQYF
>TRBJ1-5|NA|NA|TRBV30
TGTGCCTGGAGTGTACATCGAGGGGCCGGGAGTCAGCCCCAGCATTTT
CAWSVHRGAGSQPQHF
>TRBJ1-2|TRBD1|NA|TRBV10-1
TGCGCCAGCAGTGAGCTGGGGACAGGGAACTATGGCTACACCTTC
CASSELGTGNYGYTF
>TRBJ2-7|TRBD1|NA|TRBV5-1
TGCGCCAGCAGCTTAGGACAGGGGGGTACCTACGAGCAGTACTTC
CASSLGQGGTYEQYF
>TRBJ1-1|NA|once|TRBV3-1/TRBV3-2
TGTGCCAGCAGCCGCACCGACAGCACTGAAGCTTTCTTT
CASSRTDSTEAFF
>TRBJ1-6|NA|NA|TRBV7-2
TGTGCCAGCAGCTTCCAGGTCGATAATTCACCCCTCCACTTT
CASSFQVDNSPLHF
>TRBJ2-1|TRBD1|NA|TRBV7-3
TGTGCCAGCGGGACAGGGGCGTACAATGAGCAGTTCTTC
CASGTGAYNEQFF
>TRBJ2-5|NA|NA|TRBV7-2
TGTGCCAGCAGCCCGGCGGGACGACAAGAAGAGACCCAGTACTTC
CASSPAGRQEETQYF
>TRBJ2-7|NA|NA|TRBV7-2
TGTGCCAGCAGCTTAGCGGCAGGGATGTACGAGCAGTACTTC
CASSLAAGMYEQYF
>TRBJ2-3|NA|NA|TRBV5-6
TGTGCCAGCAGCTACCGGCGGGGTCGCACAGATACGCAGTATTTT
CASSYRRGRTDTQYF
>TRBJ1-2|TRBD1|NA|TRBV27
TGTGCCAGCAGCCCCAGGACAGGGGTGGGCTACACCTTC
CASSPRTGVGYTF
>TRBJ2-5|NA|NA|TRBV4-1
TGCGCCAGCAGCCTCCTGAGCAAGGAGACCCAGTACTTC
CASSLLSKETQYF
>TRBJ1-2|NA|NA|TRBV25-1
TGTGCCAGCAGTGCCGGGACAATTATGGGCTACACCTTC
CASSAGTIMGYTF
>TRBJ1-1|NA|NA|TRBV5-1
TGCGCCAGCAGCCCCCAGGGGCGCGGTACTGAAGCTTTCTTT
CASSPQGRGTEAFF
>TRBJ2-3|NA|NA|TRBV6-5
TGTGCCAGCAGTTTAAATCGGGCAGATACGCAGTATTTT
CASSLNRADTQYF
>TRBJ2-3|TRBD2|once|TRBV27
TGTGCCAGCAGTTACTTTAAGGGAGGGACAGATACGCAGTATTTT
CASSYFKGGTDTQYF
>TRBJ1-4|NA|once|TRBV27
TGTGCCAGCAGTTTAGGCGGGCTGGCGAATGAAAAACTGTTTTTT
CASSLGGLANEKLFF
>TRBJ2-7|TRBD1|NA|TRBV4-1
TGCGCCAGCAGCCTTACAGGGGGCTACGAGCAGTACTTC
CASSLTGGYEQYF
>TRBJ2-1|NA|NA|TRBV12-5
TGTGCTAGTGGGTACTTGGAGGGTGAGCAGTTCTTC
CASGYLEGEQFF
>TRBJ1-4|NA|NA|TRBV12-3/TRBV12-4
TGTGCCAGCAGTTACAGGGCCGGGAAACTGTTTTTT
CASSYRAGKLFF
>TRBJ1-2|NA|once|TRBV18
TGTGCCAGCTCACCGGACAGCTATGGCTACACCTTC
CASSPDSYGYTF
>TRBJ1-2|TRBD1|NA|TRBV10-3
TGTGCCATCAGTGGGGGGGACAGCCAAAACTATGGCTACACCTTC
CAISGGDSQNYGYTF
>TRBJ2-3|NA|NA|TRBV19
TGTGCCAGTAACCCAGGCACAGATACGCAGTATTTT
CASNPGTDTQYF
>TRBJ1-1|NA|NA|TRBV6-5
TGTGCCAGCAGTTACCAAAGAGGCACTGAAGCTTTCTTT
CASSYQRGTEAFF
>TRBJ2-5|NA|NA|TRBV29-1
TGCAGCGTCCAGGTGCGAGAGACCCAGTACTTC
CSVQVRETQYF
>TRBJ2-7|TRBD2|NA|TRBV5-1
TGCGCCAGCAGCTTGGCGTTAGCGGGTGAGCAGTACTTC
CASSLALAGEQYF
>TRBJ1-2|TRBD1|NA|TRBV28
TGTGCCAGCAGTTCGCCCAATGACAGGGATGGTGGCTACACCTTC
CASSSPNDRDGGYTF